What follows describes a single TCR beta chain. TCRdb's copy holds only in-frame clones and misses some; the assay was immunoSEQ multiplex PCR. The table records approximately 400,000 clones, roughly four fifths of them present only once. Per germline, CDR1 MNHEY and CDR2 SVGEGT. The CDR3 covers 15 residues. Unmatched junction bases numbered 4, after V lost 3 bases and J lost 7 bases. This specimen belongs to a study of blood T cell repertoires in COVID-19. Overall study context: Sites across the United States, Italy and Spain contributed samples from acute and convalescent COVID-19.

Participant-reported clinical history was the basis for cohort assignment. Cohort 3 donors counted as recovered after two negative PCRs, clearance, or resolved symptoms. The sequenced sample was PBMCs or T cells enriched from blood (not recorded which). The clonotype was recovered from a woman aged 45-59 years who had recovered from COVID-19. The chain has TRBV6-2 or TRBV6-3 and TRBJ1-6, with 9 bases identical to TRBD1. The CDR3 protein is CASSYRQGENSPLHF. CDR3 DNA: TGTGCCAGCAGTTATCGACAGGGGGAAAATTCACCCCTCCACTTT.